This record looks at one T cell receptor (beta chain) sequence and its context. Its antigen remains unidentified. cDNA serving as the sequencing template came from extracted, reverse transcribed RNA. The method was immunoSEQ multiplex PCR; TCRdb's version includes in-frame clones alone and lacks a portion of them. The sample carries a few hundred thousand clones, approximately 53% recorded once. Starting from PBMCs, sorting isolated CD4+ and CD8+ T cells. The CDR3 contains 14 residues. V lost 0 bases and J lost 11, with 15 bases in between. Looked up from germline, CDR1 is MGHRA and CDR2 is YSYEKL. The data derive from a study of CD8+ T cells in alopecia areata. Overall study results and limits: Sharing of TCRs across patients appeared less clear than in mice, possibly for HLA-related reasons. It was lesional scalp, especially alopecia totalis/universalis, that showed higher clonality than normal scalp. Scalp samples also yield sequences of resident alphabeta T cells from normal skin.

The sequenced material came from CD8+ T cells sorted from blood. The rearrangement joins TRBV4-1 to TRBJ2-3; TRBD1 might be the D (5 bases). The receptor's source is a human donor in good health. CDR3 DNA: TGCGCCAGCAGCCAAGATCTAGTTTCCCAGGGGCAGTATTTT. Encoded protein: CASSQDLVSQGQYF.